Listed below are T cell receptor beta chains from one sample, sequenced in a study of CD8 T cells in Susac syndrome. TCRdb itself ran the immunoSEQ multiplex PCR reads through MiXCR, one entry per CDR3 protein. The sample records under 95,000 distinct CDR3 sequences, over 90% being singletons. Sequencing was carried out using CD4+ T cells from PBMCs. The origin of the receptors is a human donor with Susac syndrome. Each CDR3 is given with its conserved first and last residue. A D gene is named only where the DNA matches it firmly. A row's size may be missing; if present it is once, few, many or a size class.

TRBV4-1	.	TRBJ2-7	TRBD1	CASSQSPQGANGPYEQYF	TGCGCCAGCAGCCAATCACCACAGGGGGCGAATGGTCCCTACGAGCAGTACTTC
TRBV18	.	TRBJ2-7	TRBD1	CASSPGTGGEYEQYF	TGTGCCAGCTCACCAGGGACAGGGGGAGAGTACGAGCAGTACTTC
TRBV12-3/TRBV12-4	.	TRBJ1-1	.	CASSLGPGAFF	TGTGCCAGCAGTTTGGGGCCCGGAGCTTTCTTT
TRBV11-1	.	TRBJ2-1	.	CASSSLRGYNEQFF	TGTGCCAGCAGTTCCCTAAGAGGGTACAATGAGCAGTTCTTC
TRBV21-1	.	TRBJ2-1	.	CASSKKGTSGGGWNEQFF	TGTGCCAGCAGCAAAAAAGGCACTAGCGGTGGGGGGTGGAATGAGCAGTTCTTC
TRBV3-1	.	TRBJ1-1	.	CASSQSDRNTEAFF	TGTGCCAGCAGCCAGTCCGACAGGAACACTGAAGCTTTCTTT
TRBV15	.	TRBJ2-1	.	CATSRDHLEQFF	TGTGCCACCAGCAGAGATCATCTTGAGCAGTTCTTC
TRBV7-9	.	TRBJ2-1	.	CASSPTGLEQFF	TGTGCCAGCAGCCCCACGGGACTGGAGCAGTTCTTC
TRBV11-2	.	TRBJ2-1	.	CASSLGRVDEQFF	TGTGCCAGCAGCTTAGGAAGGGTGGATGAGCAGTTCTTC
TRBV7-6	.	TRBJ2-5	.	CASSRARETQYF	TGTGCCAGCAGCCGGGCCCGGGAGACCCAGTACTTC
TRBV6-2/TRBV6-3	once	TRBJ2-2	TRBD1	CASSYTGTGRTGELFF	TGTGCCAGCAGTTATACCGGGACAGGACGCACCGGGGAGCTGTTTTTT
TRBV25-1	.	TRBJ1-5	.	CASRQTGPNQPQHF	TGTGCCAGCAGACAGACAGGACCAAATCAGCCCCAGCATTTT
TRBV27	.	TRBJ1-6	TRBD1	CASRYSDRGPLHF	TGTGCCAGCAGATATAGCGACAGGGGGCCCCTCCACTTT
TRBV4-3	.	TRBJ2-5	.	CASSQEYQETQYF	TGCGCCAGCAGCCAAGAATACCAAGAGACCCAGTACTTC
TRBV3-1	.	TRBJ2-4	.	CASSQRARQGSVKNIQYF	TGTGCCAGCAGCCAACGCGCACGGCAGGGGTCCGTCAAAAACATTCAGTACTTC
TRBV27	.	TRBJ2-2	.	CASSSWGNTGELFF	TGTGCCAGCAGTTCGTGGGGGAACACCGGGGAGCTGTTTTTT
TRBV14	.	TRBJ1-6	.	CASSQDRVVSPLHF	TGTGCCAGCAGCCAAGACAGGGTGGTCTCACCCCTCCACTTT
TRBV6-2/TRBV6-3	once	TRBJ2-1	.	CASNRDSYNEQFF	TGTGCCAGCAACAGGGACTCCTACAATGAGCAGTTCTTC
TRBV29-1	once	TRBJ1-2	.	CSVPRTALSGYTF	TGCAGCGTTCCCCGGACAGCCCTAAGCGGCTACACCTTC
TRBV5-6	.	TRBJ2-7	.	CASSLTGGSEQYF	TGTGCCAGCAGCTTGACCGGGGGTAGCGAGCAGTACTTC
TRBV20-1	.	TRBJ1-2	.	CSASNVLGGNYGYTF	TGCAGTGCTAGTAATGTCCTCGGGGGCAACTATGGCTACACCTTC
TRBV5-1	.	TRBJ1-2	TRBD1	CASSLVEGAYYGYTF	TGCGCCAGCAGCTTGGTCGAGGGGGCCTACTATGGCTACACCTTC
TRBV3-1	.	TRBJ2-1	TRBD2	CASSQDGGASYNEQFF	TGTGCCAGCAGCCAAGACGGGGGGGCTTCCTACAATGAGCAGTTCTTC
TRBV12-3/TRBV12-4	.	TRBJ2-7	.	CASSFTPGRSTYEQYF	TGTGCCAGCAGTTTTACCCCAGGCCGGTCTACCTACGAGCAGTACTTC
TRBV23-1	once	TRBJ2-4	.	CASSQSGVLTKNIQYF	TGCGCCAGCAGTCAATCCGGGGTTCTGACCAAAAACATTCAGTACTTC
TRBV29-1	.	TRBJ2-7	TRBD1	CSATDRGFSYEQYF	TGCAGCGCAACGGACAGGGGGTTTTCCTACGAGCAGTACTTC
TRBV30	.	TRBJ1-1	TRBD1	CAWFRGGNTEAFF	TGTGCCTGGTTCAGGGGGGGGAACACTGAAGCTTTCTTT
TRBV5-4	.	TRBJ2-3	.	CASSLGRGTDTQYF	TGTGCCAGCAGCTTGGGGCGGGGAACAGATACGCAGTATTTT
TRBV15	.	TRBJ2-6	.	CATSASKGGSGANVLTF	TGTGCCACCAGCGCCTCAAAGGGAGGCTCTGGGGCCAACGTCCTGACTTTC
TRBV30	.	TRBJ1-2	.	CAWGRGWDGYTF	TGTGCCTGGGGTAGGGGATGGGATGGCTACACCTTC
TRBV5-1	few	TRBJ2-1	TRBD1	CASSLDSRDSEQFF	TGCGCCAGCAGCTTGGACAGCCGGGACAGTGAGCAGTTCTTC
TRBV14	.	TRBJ2-2	TRBD2	CASSHAGTSKPGELFF	TGTGCCAGCAGCCATGCCGGGACTAGCAAACCCGGGGAGCTGTTTTTT
TRBV20-1	.	TRBJ2-4	TRBD2	CSARDQGGENIQYF	TGCAGTGCTAGAGATCAGGGAGGGGAAAACATTCAGTACTTC
TRBV5-1	.	TRBJ2-1	TRBD1	CASSLGQGANNEQFF	TGCGCCAGCAGCTTGGGACAGGGGGCAAACAATGAGCAGTTCTTC
TRBV19	few	TRBJ2-5	.	CASSPRTGQETQYF	TGTGCCAGTAGTCCTCGAACAGGACAAGAGACCCAGTACTTC
TRBV27	.	TRBJ2-1	.	CASSYSGVSYNEQFF	TGTGCCAGCAGTTATTCCGGGGTCTCCTACAATGAGCAGTTCTTC
TRBV27	.	TRBJ2-1	.	CASSLDIGEQFF	TGTGCCAGCAGTTTAGACATCGGTGAGCAGTTCTTC
TRBV30	.	TRBJ1-6	.	CAWSGNSPLHF	TGTGCCTGGAGTGGTAATTCACCCCTCCACTTT
TRBV5-6	.	TRBJ2-5	TRBD2	CASSFASTSGVETQYF	TGTGCCAGCAGCTTTGCGTCGACTAGCGGGGTTGAGACCCAGTACTTC
TRBV5-1	.	TRBJ2-1	.	CASSLGQEYNEQFF	TGCGCCAGCAGCTTGGGGCAGGAGTACAATGAGCAGTTCTTC
TRBV18	.	TRBJ1-5	.	CASSPRGGVNQPQHF	TGTGCCAGCTCACCAAGGGGTGGGGTCAATCAGCCCCAGCATTTT
TRBV5-1	once	TRBJ2-1	TRBD1	CASSPRDSGNEQFF	TGCGCCAGCAGCCCCCGGGACAGCGGTAATGAGCAGTTCTTC
TRBV3-1	.	TRBJ1-4	.	CASSPRSGGNEKLFF	TGTGCCAGCAGCCCCCGGTCGGGGGGGAATGAAAAACTGTTTTTT
TRBV30	few	TRBJ1-1	.	CAFELNTEAFF	TGTGCTTTTGAGCTGAACACTGAAGCTTTCTTT
TRBV20-1	.	TRBJ1-2	.	CSARARTIVYGYTF	TGCAGTGCTAGAGCTAGGACAATAGTCTATGGCTACACCTTC
TRBV7-2	.	TRBJ2-5	.	CASSLPQETQYF	TGTGCCAGCAGCTTACCTCAAGAGACCCAGTACTTC
TRBV12-3/TRBV12-4	.	TRBJ1-5	.	CASSLADQPQHF	TGTGCCAGCAGTTTAGCAGATCAGCCCCAGCATTTT
TRBV14	.	TRBJ2-3	.	CASSLVRTSSYTQYF	TGTGCCAGCAGCCTCGTCAGGACGTCTTCATATACGCAGTATTTT